Each of the 19 T cell receptor beta chains below was sequenced from the same sample in a study of T cell responses to AZD1222 COVID-19 vaccine. Data came from immunoSEQ multiplex PCR; TCRdb stores just in-frame clones and leaves some out. Found here are more than 95,000 clones, over 70% of them singletons; the top ten hold around 6.1%. The specimen was peripheral blood, collected on day 0 of AZD1222 vaccination. These receptors originate from an adult in good health.

This chain links TRBV19 with TRBJ2-2; TRBD1 or TRBD2 may be the D gene (5 bases each). CDR3 size: 12 residues. Germline CDR1 LNHDA, CDR2 SQIVND (reference sequence). Trimming cost V 8 bases and J 3 bases, with 7 bases left between them. For the CDR3, the DNA is TGTGCCAGTGGGACCTACACCGGGGAGCTGTTTTTT. This sequence encodes CASGTYTGELFF.

This chain connects TRBV7-2 to TRBJ1-1; possible D gene TRBD1, 6 bases. V shed 5 bases and J shed 7 bases, with 17 bases lying between them. The CDR3 extends over 14 amino acids. Germline CDR1 and CDR2: SGHTA and FQGNSA. Here the CDR3 reads CASSPGGTQIEAFF. CDR3 DNA sequence: TGTGCCAGCAGCCCCGGCGGGACACAAATTGAAGCTTTCTTT.

The genes are TRBV7-2 and TRBJ1-2; no reliable D call. The CDR3 spans 14 residues. Trimming left V 1 base short and J 2 bases short, with 8 bases between. The V gene's germline CDR1 is SGHTA and CDR2 FQGNSA. CDR3 coding DNA: TGTGCCAGCAGCTTAGGTGTCGCCAACTATGGCTACACCTTC. Its protein is CASSLGVANYGYTF.

In its sample, this clone was seen once. This sequence joins TRBV11-2 and TRBJ2-1, with 8 bases aligning to TRBD2. There are 12 residues in the CDR3. The ends lost 6 bases at V and 7 bases at J; junction bases unmatched: 2. Germline CDR1 SGHAT, CDR2 FQNNGV. This chain's CDR3 is CASSIAGNEQFF. CDR3 DNA: TGTGCCAGCAGTATAGCGGGGAATGAGCAGTTCTTC.

The J gene is TRBJ1-2, the V gene TRBV5-1; TRBD1 agrees at 10 bases. The germline gives CDR1 SGHRS, CDR2 YFSETQ. The CDR3 runs to 14 residues. V gave up 3 bases and J gave up 8 bases; unmatched junction bases: 7. The CDR3 DNA follows: TGCGCCAGCAGCTCCAGACAGGGGGCGGAGGGCTACACCTTC. Its protein is CASSSRQGAEGYTF.

The chain joins TRBV19 to TRBJ1-2; a weak D match, TRBD1 (5 bases). The CDR3 consists of 14 residues. The V and J ends lost 10 bases and 2 bases respectively, with 17 bases between them. Germline V gives CDR1 LNHDA, CDR2 SQIVND (reference sequence). This chain's CDR3 is CATKGTNGNYGYTF. The CDR3 DNA reads as TGTGCCACAAAGGGGACGAACGGGAACTATGGCTACACCTTC.

The V call is TRBV12-3 or TRBV12-4, the J call TRBJ1-1, with D unclear. V was trimmed by 3 bases and J by 8 bases, leaving 13 bases between them. CDR3 length equals 13 residues. The CDR3: CASSFRPDWEAFF. In DNA form, the CDR3 reads TGTGCCAGCAGTTTCCGACCAGACTGGGAAGCTTTCTTT.

The chain couples TRBV18 to TRBJ2-5, with 8 bases matching TRBD2. Germline CDR1 and CDR2: KGHSH and LQKENI. Losses at the gene ends were 6 bases for V and 5 bases for J; bases not matched to a gene: 8. This CDR3 has 14 amino acids. Here the CDR3 reads CASSRGGATETQYF. The CDR3 DNA is TGTGCCAGCTCCCGGGGGGGGGCGACGGAGACCCAGTACTTC.

The V gene is TRBV28, the J gene TRBJ2-3; TRBD2 aligns across 9 bases. The CDR3 extends over 14 amino acids. J was trimmed by 3 bases and V by 3 bases; bases with no gene match: 1. Germline V gives CDR1 MDHEN, CDR2 SYDVKM. The CDR3 protein is CASSFLAGTDTQYF. The CDR3 nucleotides are TGTGCCAGCAGTTTTCTAGCGGGGACAGATACGCAGTATTTT.

This clone appeared a few times. The genes are TRBV5-5 and TRBJ1-4; D unclear. There are 16 residues in the CDR3. Germline V gene sequence: CDR1 SGHKS, CDR2 YYEKEE (reference sequence). Trimming took off 3 bases at V and 0 bases at J, with 12 bases between the two ends. The CDR3 nucleotides read TGTGCCAGCAGCTACTCCTACGGTGCAACTAATGAAAAACTGTTTTTT. Its translation: CASSYSYGATNEKLFF.

The V gene is TRBV27, the J gene TRBJ1-4; D not resolved. V was shortened by 3 bases and J by 0 bases, with 8 bases between the two germline ends. The V gene's germline CDR1 is MNHEY and CDR2 SMNVEV (reference sequence). There are 15 residues in the CDR3. CDR3: CASSFGRPTNEKLFF. The CDR3 DNA follows: TGTGCCAGCAGTTTTGGCAGACCAACTAATGAAAAACTGTTTTTT.

The rearrangement links TRBV3-1 (or the pseudogene TRBV3-2) to TRBJ2-2; D tentatively reads TRBD1 or TRBD2 (5 bases each). Trimming pared 4 bases from V and 3 bases from J, leaving 15 bases between. The CDR3 is made up of 16 amino acids. CDR1 is LGHDT and CDR2 is YNNKEL in the germline V gene (reference sequence). For the CDR3, the DNA is TGTGCCAGCAGCCCTCATTCCGGGACCTACACCGGGGAGCTGTTTTTT. It translates to CASSPHSGTYTGELFF.

V gene TRBV6-5 combines with J gene TRBJ2-5; the D gene is possibly TRBD1 (6 bases). Germline CDR1 reads MNHEY; CDR2 reads SVGAGI. The germline V and J ends were trimmed by 5 bases and 2 bases, with 9 bases remaining between them. The CDR3 has 13 residues. The CDR3 loop is CASSRTAQETQYF. The CDR3 DNA is TGTGCCAGCAGTCGGACAGCTCAAGAGACCCAGTACTTC.

The chain couples TRBV23-1 to TRBJ1-3; 10 positions match TRBD1. TRBV23-1 qualifies as an ORF whose function is uncertain. The V gene end was trimmed by 6 bases and the J gene end by 1 base; junction bases not matched to a gene: 9. This CDR3 spans 17 amino acids. The CDR3 protein is CASRQPGTGDSGNTIYF. For the CDR3, the DNA is TGCGCCAGCAGACAGCCCGGGACAGGGGATTCTGGAAACACCATATATTTT.

This clone has just one count. The chain combines TRBV10-1 with TRBJ1-3; no clear D gene. Germline V gene data show CDR1 as WNHNN and CDR2 as SYGVQD (reference sequence). This CDR3 has 14 residues. Trimming left V 3 bases short and J 0 bases short, with 6 bases between. In DNA, the CDR3 is TGCGCCAGCAGTGACGGAATCTCTGGAAACACCATATATTTT. Its translation is CASSDGISGNTIYF.

The chain joins TRBV5-4 to TRBJ1-2; 7 bases fit TRBD1. From germline, CDR1 is SGHNT and CDR2 YYREEE (reference sequence). The CDR3 is 13 residues long. J lost 10 bases, V lost 4 bases, and 10 bases had no gene match. The CDR3 bases are TGTGCCAGCAGCCTCAGGGACAGTGGGTCCTACACCTTC. It translates to CASSLRDSGSYTF.

The CDR3 nucleotides read TGTGCCATCAGTGAAATGTTAGGGGAGTATGGCTACACCTTC. As protein: CAISEMLGEYGYTF. This sequence joins TRBV10-3 and TRBJ1-2; the D gene is possibly TRBD1 (5 bases). Per germline, CDR1 ENHRY and CDR2 SYGVKD. The length of the CDR3 is 14 residues. Deletions cut 3 bases from V and 5 bases from J, with 13 bases between.

The rearrangement joins TRBV18 to TRBJ2-3; D is ambiguous. The germline gives CDR1 KGHSH, CDR2 LQKENI. The CDR3 is made up of 15 amino acids. The ends were cut back, 2 bases at V and 0 bases at J, with 9 bases in the middle. CDR3 sequence reads: CASSPYTSSTDTQYF. In DNA, the CDR3 is TGTGCCAGCTCACCATACACCTCTAGCACAGATACGCAGTATTTT.

The chain carries TRBV5-1 and TRBJ2-1; a possible D gene is TRBD2 (5 bases). V was clipped by 2 bases and J by 7 bases, with 10 bases between them. Germline CDR1 reads SGHRS; CDR2 reads YFSETQ. The CDR3 covers 13 residues. CDR3 bases: TGCGCCAGCAGCTTACAGACTACTAATGAGCAGTTCTTC. Translating gives CASSLQTTNEQFF.